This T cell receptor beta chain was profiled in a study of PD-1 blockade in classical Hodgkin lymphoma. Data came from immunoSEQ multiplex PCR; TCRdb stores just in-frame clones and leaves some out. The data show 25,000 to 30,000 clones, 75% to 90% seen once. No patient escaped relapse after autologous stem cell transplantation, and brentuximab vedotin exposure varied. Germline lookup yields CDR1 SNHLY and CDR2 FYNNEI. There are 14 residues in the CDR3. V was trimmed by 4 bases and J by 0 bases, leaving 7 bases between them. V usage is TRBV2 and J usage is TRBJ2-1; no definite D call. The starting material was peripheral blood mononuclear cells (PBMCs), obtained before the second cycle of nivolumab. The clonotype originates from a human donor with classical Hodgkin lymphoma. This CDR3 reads CASSARFSYNEQFF. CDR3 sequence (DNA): TGTGCCAGCAGTGCGCGGTTCTCCTACAATGAGCAGTTCTTC.